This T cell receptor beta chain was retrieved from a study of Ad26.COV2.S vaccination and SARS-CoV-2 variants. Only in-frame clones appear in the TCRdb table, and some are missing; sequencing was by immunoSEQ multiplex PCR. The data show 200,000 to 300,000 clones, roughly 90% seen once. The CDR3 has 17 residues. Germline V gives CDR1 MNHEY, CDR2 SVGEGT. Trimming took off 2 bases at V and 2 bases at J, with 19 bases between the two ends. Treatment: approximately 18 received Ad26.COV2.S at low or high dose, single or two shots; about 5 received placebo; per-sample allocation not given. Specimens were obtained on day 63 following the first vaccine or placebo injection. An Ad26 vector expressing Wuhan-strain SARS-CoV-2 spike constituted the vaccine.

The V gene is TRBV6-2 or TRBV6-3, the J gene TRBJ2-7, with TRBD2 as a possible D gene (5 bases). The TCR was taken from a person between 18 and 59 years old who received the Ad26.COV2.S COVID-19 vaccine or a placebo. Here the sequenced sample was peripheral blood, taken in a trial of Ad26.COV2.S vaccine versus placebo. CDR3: CASSYPSAGQVTYEQYF. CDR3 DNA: TGTGCCAGCAGTTACCCGAGCGCGGGCCAGGTGACCTACGAGCAGTACTTC.